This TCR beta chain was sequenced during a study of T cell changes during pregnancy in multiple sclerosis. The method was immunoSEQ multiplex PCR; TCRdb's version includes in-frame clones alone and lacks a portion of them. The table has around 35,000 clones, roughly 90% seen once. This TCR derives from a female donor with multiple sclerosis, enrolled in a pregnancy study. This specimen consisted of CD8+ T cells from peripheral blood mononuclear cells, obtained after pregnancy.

DNA for the CDR3: TGCAGCGTGGCGGAGAGCGGGAGCACAGATACGCAGTATTTT. Translating gives CSVAESGSTDTQYF. The chain is built from TRBV29-1 and TRBJ2-3; a possible D gene is TRBD2 (6 bases). Germline CDR1 SQVTM, CDR2 ANQGSEA. The CDR3 is made up of 14 amino acids. V lost 6 bases and J 0 bases, leaving 13 bases between the germline ends.